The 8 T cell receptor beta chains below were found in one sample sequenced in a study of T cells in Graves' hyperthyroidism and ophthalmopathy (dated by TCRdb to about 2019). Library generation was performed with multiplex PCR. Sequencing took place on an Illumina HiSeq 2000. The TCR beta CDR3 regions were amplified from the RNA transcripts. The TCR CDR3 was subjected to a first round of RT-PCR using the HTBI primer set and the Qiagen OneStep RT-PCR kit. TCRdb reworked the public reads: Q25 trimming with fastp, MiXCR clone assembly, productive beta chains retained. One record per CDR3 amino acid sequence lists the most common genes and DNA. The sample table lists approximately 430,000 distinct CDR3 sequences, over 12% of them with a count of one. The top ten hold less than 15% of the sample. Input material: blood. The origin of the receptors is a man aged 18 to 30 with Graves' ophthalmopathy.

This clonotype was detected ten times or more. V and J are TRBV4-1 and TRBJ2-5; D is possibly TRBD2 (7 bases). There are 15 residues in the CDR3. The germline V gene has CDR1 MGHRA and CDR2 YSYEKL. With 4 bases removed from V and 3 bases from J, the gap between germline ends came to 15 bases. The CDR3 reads CASSLEGGLEETQYF. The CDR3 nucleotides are TGCGCCAGCAGCCTCGAGGGGGGGCTGGAAGAGACCCAGTACTTC.

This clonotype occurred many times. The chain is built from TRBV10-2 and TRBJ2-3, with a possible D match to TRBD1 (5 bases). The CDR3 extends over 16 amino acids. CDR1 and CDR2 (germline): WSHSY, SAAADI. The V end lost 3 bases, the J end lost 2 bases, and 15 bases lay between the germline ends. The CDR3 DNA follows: TGCGCCAGCAGTGAATTCCAAGGGGCCTTCACAGATACGCAGTATTTT. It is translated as CASSEFQGAFTDTQYF.

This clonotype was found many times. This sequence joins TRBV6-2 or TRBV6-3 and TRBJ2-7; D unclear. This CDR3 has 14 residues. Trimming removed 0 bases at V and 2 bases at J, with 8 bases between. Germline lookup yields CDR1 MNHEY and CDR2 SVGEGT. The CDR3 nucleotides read TGTGCCAGCAGTTACTCGGCGCCTGCCTACGAGCAGTACTTC. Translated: CASSYSAPAYEQYF.

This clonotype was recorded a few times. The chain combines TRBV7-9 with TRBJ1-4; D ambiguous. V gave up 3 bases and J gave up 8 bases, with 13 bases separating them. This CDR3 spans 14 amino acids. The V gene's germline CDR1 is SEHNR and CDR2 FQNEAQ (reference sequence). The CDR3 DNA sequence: TGTGCCAGCAGCTTGGCAGGCCATGGAGAAAAACTGTTTTTT. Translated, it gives CASSLAGHGEKLFF. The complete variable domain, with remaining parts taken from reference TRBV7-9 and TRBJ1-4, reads DTGVSQNPRHKITKRGQNVTFRCDPISEHNRLYWYRQTLGQGPEFLTYFQNEAQLEKSRLLSDRFSAERPKGSFSTLEIQRTEQGDSAMYLCASSLAGHGEKLFFGSGTQLSVL.

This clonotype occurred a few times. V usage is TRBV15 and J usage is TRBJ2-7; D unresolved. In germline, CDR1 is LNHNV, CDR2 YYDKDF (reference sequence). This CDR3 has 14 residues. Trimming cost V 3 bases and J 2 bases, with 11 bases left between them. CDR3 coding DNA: TGTGCCACCAGCAGGGCCCGGAGTGCCTACGAGCAGTACTTC. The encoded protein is CATSRARSAYEQYF.

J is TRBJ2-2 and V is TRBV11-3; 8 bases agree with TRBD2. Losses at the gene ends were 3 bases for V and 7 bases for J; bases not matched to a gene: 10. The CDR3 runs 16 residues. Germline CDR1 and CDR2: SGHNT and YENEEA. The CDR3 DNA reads TGTGCCAGCAGCTTCGGCGGGGGGCCGACCAGCGGGGAGCTGTTTTTT. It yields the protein CASSFGGGPTSGELFF.

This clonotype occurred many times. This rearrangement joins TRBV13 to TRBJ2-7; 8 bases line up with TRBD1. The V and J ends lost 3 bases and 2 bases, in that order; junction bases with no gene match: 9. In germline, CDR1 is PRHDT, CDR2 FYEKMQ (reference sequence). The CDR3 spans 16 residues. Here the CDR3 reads CASSLRQGPIPYEQYF. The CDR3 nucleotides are TGTGCCAGCAGCTTGAGACAGGGGCCTATTCCCTACGAGCAGTACTTC.

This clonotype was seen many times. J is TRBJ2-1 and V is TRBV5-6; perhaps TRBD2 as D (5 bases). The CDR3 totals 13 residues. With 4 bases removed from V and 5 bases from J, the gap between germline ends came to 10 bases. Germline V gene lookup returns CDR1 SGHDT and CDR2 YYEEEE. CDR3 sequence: CASSPEADNEQFF. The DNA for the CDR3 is TGTGCCAGCAGCCCGGAGGCCGACAATGAGCAGTTCTTC.